This T cell receptor (beta chain) was sequenced for a study of beta chain features in type 1 diabetes. The investigators reverse transcribed all of the isolated RNA, so they sequenced expressed TCRB transcripts. TCRdb keeps only in-frame clones here, not all; method: immunoSEQ multiplex PCR. The sample carries about 350,000 clones, roughly 21% recorded once. The V and J ends lost 0 bases and 8 bases respectively, with 17 bases between them. The CDR3 loop spans 15 amino acids. The V gene's germline CDR1 is SGDLS and CDR2 YYNGEE. Via the markers CD45RO/CCR7/CD25/CD127/CD95/CD27, stem cell-like memory, regulatory, central memory and naive CD4+ cells were sorted.

The sequencing input was naive CD4+ T cells from blood. The TCR was taken from a woman under 30 in good health. The chain carries TRBV9 and TRBJ1-2; D is possibly TRBD1 (6 bases). Here the CDR3 DNA reads TGTGCCAGCAGCGTAGGGGGGGGCACAATGAGAGGCTACACCTTC. Its translation: CASSVGGGTMRGYTF.